The sequence of this TCR beta chain was determined in a study of T and B cells in COVID-19 patients (dated by TCRdb to 2018 to 2021). Regarding the study in general: Using TRB and IGH repertoire sequencing of peripheral blood, the study characterized adaptive immunity in COVID-19 patients who had active infection or had recovered. The recovered cohort included approximately 18 patients who contributed 20 or so samples, and most of those patients had mild to moderate COVID-19 that was managed on an outpatient basis. The recovered cohort had a median age of about 37 years, compared with around 70 years in the active-infection cohort. Critical illness requiring mechanical ventilation or ECMO was present in about 55% of the 20 patients in the active-infection cohort. Of the 20 patients in the active-infection cohort, 18 had comorbidities associated with unfavorable COVID-19 outcome. The repository of TCR and BCR sequences included approximately 72 time points from more than 35 patients, and more than 8.3 million TCR sequences were analysed. Two patients belonged to both the recovered and active cohorts because samples were available from active disease and after recovery. Repertoire analyses used an age-matched reference group of 30 to 40 healthy donors who were negative for COVID-19 antibodies as the comparison. Up to about 9 follow-up blood samples were collected per patient, with some samples spanning different disease stages in the same individual. Broad study findings and their caveats: The cohort was considered too small to assess HLA contributions to COVID-19 susceptibility or severity. Blood samples from mildly ill patients during symptoms and early samples from severe cases were scarce. In active COVID-19, TRB repertoires were highly clonal, while at recovery, diversity and richness increased above the levels seen in healthy donors. The reported TCR clusters were said to need prospective validation before any clinical use. Specific T cell subsets (CD4+/Treg/CD8+) and sorted SARS-CoV-2-responsive or tetramer+ T cells had not yet been sequenced, and these experiments were ongoing. The recovered cohort had 2,300 or so exclusive TCR clusters, including 31 low-pGen clusters. Strongly skewed TRBV/TRBJ gene usage was reported in patients with COVID-19.

A remark on this clonotype: Its cognate antigen has yet to be identified. Base qualities are not provided; no much larger clone lies one nucleotide away.

TRB repertoires were amplified from approximately 250-500 ng of genomic DNA extracted from blood. For sequencing, an Illumina MiSeq was employed. TRB rearrangements were amplified by multiplex PCR with BIOMED2 TRB-A/B primer pools. Illumina-compatible adapters and 7-nucleotide sample barcodes were attached to the amplicons through two consecutive PCRs. Phusion HS II polymerase was used for all library PCRs. The amplicons were purified from gel with the NucleoSpin Gel and PCR Clean-up kit, measured on Qubit, and combined at around 4.2 nM. The quality of the amplicon pool was checked on an Agilent 2100 Bioanalyzer prior to Illumina next-generation sequencing. The authors' pipeline ran thus. Annotation of TRB rearrangements was performed with MiXCR 3.0.8 using the default MiXCR reference library. Non-productive reads and sequences with fewer than 2 reads were removed, and each unique CDR3 nucleotide sequence was counted as one clone. Clonality, diversity, richness and V-J gene usage were calculated in R 3.5.1. GLIPH2 was used for TCR clustering by CDR3 similarity, and generation probabilities were calculated by OLGA. Only GLIPH2 clusters with at least four unique TCR clonotypes present in at least three individuals were retained. Starting from the raw public reads, TCRdb applied fastp trimming at Q25, assembled clones with MiXCR and retained in-frame beta chains. Rows with one shared CDR3 protein collapse into an entry with the most common genes and DNA. These V and J calls rely on TCRdb rather than the paper's analysis. The sample contains roughly 8,100 distinct CDR3 sequences, 25% to 35% of them found a single time. The ten biggest clones cover 17% of the sample.

At the junction V is shortened by 8 bases and J by 13 bases, with 15 bases in between. The CDR3, from cysteine to phenylalanine, totals 11 residues. Of all the DNA, just the CDR3 is kept, 33 bases in frame from base 1. CDR1 and CDR2 (PRHDT, FYEKMQ) derive from the germline V gene (reference sequence). This TCR came from a human donor with active COVID-19. The chain uses TRBV13 and TRBJ1-3, with no confidently assigned D gene. Sequenced material: blood. The CDR3: CASGFGNIIYF. The nucleotide sequence is given as TGTGCCAGCGGTTTCGGAAACATTATATATTTT.